The T cell receptor beta chain under discussion was sequenced for a study of cytomegalovirus exposure and HLA in healthy donors. The PCR employed 60 Vbeta primers together with 13 Jbeta primers. Method: immunoSEQ multiplex PCR; TCRdb's copy keeps in-frame clones and lacks some. The sample has 60,000 or so clones; roughly 80% are singletons. Germline loops: CDR1 LNHNV, CDR2 YYDKDF (reference sequence). V shed 0 bases and J shed 3 bases, with 18 bases lying between them. The CDR3 runs 17 residues. The V gene is TRBV15, the J gene TRBJ2-7; D is perhaps TRBD2 (7 bases). Source material: PBMCs. The sequence was collected from a woman aged 40-49 years in good health and CMV-seropositive. The CDR3 DNA follows: TGTGCCACCAGCAGAGAAGAGGGGGGGAATGCTTTCTACGAGCAGTACTTC. Translating it yields CATSREEGGNAFYEQYF.